This entry lists 12 T cell receptor beta chains sequenced from one sample in a study of regulatory T cells in long-lasting Graves disease. The time point: newly diagnosed GD, antithyroid drugs for less than 3 months. There was RNA extracted from PBMCs, and the TCR library was made from it. Assembly of TCR beta libraries relied on iRepertoire HTBI primers together with Arm-PCR of CDR3 regions. TCRdb ran MiXCR on the multiplex PCR reads and lists one entry per CDR3 protein. Here the sample spans approximately 250,000 distinct CDR3 sequences, around 17% being singletons. The sample in question was peripheral blood mononuclear cells (PBMCs), obtained at new diagnosis, from a patient treated with antithyroid drugs. The receptors here all came from a female donor with Graves disease.

This clonotype was recorded many times. V usage is TRBV7-9 and J usage is TRBJ1-2, with D uncertain. V lost 5 bases and J 4 bases, leaving 5 bases between the germline ends. The germline V gene encodes CDR1 SEHNR and CDR2 FQNEAQ (reference sequence). The CDR3 is 11 amino acids. CDR3 in DNA: TGTGCCAGCAGCCCCCTCTATGGCTACACCTTC. Residues: CASSPLYGYTF.

The chain has TRBV11-2 and TRBJ2-1, with TRBD2 identical over 14 bases. V lost 5 bases to trimming and J lost 16 bases; unmatched junction nucleotides: 13. The CDR3 length is 15 residues. Germline V lookup: CDR1 SGHAT, CDR2 FQNNGV. This chain's CDR3 is CASSPRTSGRWSQFF. CDR3 nucleotide sequence: TGTGCCAGCAGCCCTAGGACTAGCGGGAGGTGGTCGCAATTCTTC.

V and J are TRBV6-2 or TRBV6-3 and TRBJ2-1; no clear D. Between the trimmed V and J ends, which lost 8 bases and 2 bases, there was a span of 13 bases. The germline V gene encodes CDR1 MNHEY and CDR2 SVGEGT. This CDR3 is 14 amino acids long. CDR3 residues: CASVPPGPYNEQFF. The CDR3 coding sequence is TGTGCCAGCGTTCCCCCTGGCCCCTACAATGAGCAGTTCTTC.

This clonotype occurred many times. The gene calls are TRBV7-2 and TRBJ1-2; tentatively, D is TRBD1 (5 bases). V lost 3 bases, J lost 8 bases, and 13 bases lay in between. This CDR3 contains 13 residues. In germline, CDR1 is SGHTA, CDR2 FQGNSA. The chain's CDR3 is CASSFRGGEGYTF. CDR3 DNA: TGTGCCAGCAGCTTCCGGGGGGGAGAGGGCTACACCTTC.

The V call is TRBV3-1, the J call TRBJ2-1, with TRBD2 matching over 14 bases. The CDR3 is 17 residues long. After removal of 3 bases from V and 7 bases from J, the junction contained 8 bases not matched to a gene. Germline CDR1 LGHDT, CDR2 YNNKEL (reference sequence). As DNA, the CDR3 is TGTGCCAGCAGCCACTGGACTAGCGGGAGGTTTGGGAATGAGCAGTTCTTC. Its protein is CASSHWTSGRFGNEQFF.

Many counts were recorded for this clonotype. V is TRBV9 and J is TRBJ2-1, with D tentatively TRBD1 (9 bases). Trimming removed 4 bases at V and 6 bases at J, with 17 bases between. This CDR3 spans 15 amino acids. Germline V gene data show CDR1 as SGDLS and CDR2 as YYNGEE. CDR3 sequence reads: CASSPSGGQGNEQFF. CDR3 bases: TGTGCCAGCAGCCCCAGCGGGGGACAGGGCAATGAGCAGTTCTTC.

This clonotype was detected many times. The rearrangement links TRBV12-3 or TRBV12-4 to TRBJ1-2; TRBD1 aligns across 7 bases. The CDR3 loop spans 15 amino acids. After removal of 1 base from V and 4 bases from J, the junction contained 6 bases not matched to a gene. CDR3 protein: CASSLGRGTAYGYTF. The CDR3 coding sequence is TGTGCCAGCAGTTTAGGTAGGGGGACAGCCTATGGCTACACCTTC.

Remarks on this clonotype: A much larger clone is a single base away; this may be a read error. The chain recombines TRBV6-2 or TRBV6-3 with TRBJ2-1; D may be TRBD1 (5 bases). Between the trimmed V and J ends, which lost 0 bases and 12 bases, there was a span of 18 bases. There are 15 residues in the CDR3. CDR1 and CDR2 (germline): MNHEY, SVGEGT. Here the CDR3 DNA reads TGTGCCAGCAGTTACTCTAGGGGTACAATTGATGGGCAGTTCTTC. Amino acid sequence: CASSYSRGTIDGQFF.

About this clonotype: A far larger clone is off by one base, so a read error is likely. The J gene is TRBJ2-4, the V gene TRBV7-8; the D gene is possibly TRBD2 (6 bases). Trimming removed 2 bases from V and 7 bases from J, with 12 bases in between. Per germline, CDR1 SGHVS and CDR2 FQNEAQ. This CDR3 contains 14 residues. The CDR3 region is CASSLKGLMNIQYF. The CDR3 DNA reads TGTGCCAGCAGCTTAAAGGGACTTATGAACATTCAGTACTTC.

There are many counts of this clonotype. CDR3 bases: TGTGCCAGCAGCTTAATGGGAGGAAGCGACTATGGCTACACCTTC. Amino acid sequence: CASSLMGGSDYGYTF. The gene calls are TRBV7-2 and TRBJ1-2; no clear D. The germline V gene encodes CDR1 SGHTA and CDR2 FQGNSA. With 2 bases removed from V and 3 bases from J, the gap between germline ends came to 13 bases. The CDR3 has 15 amino acids.

With regard to this clonotype: At one end the junction does not follow the germline gene, possibly because of a read error. This sequence joins TRBV18 and TRBJ2-5; no firm D call. The germline V gene has CDR1 KGHSH and CDR2 LQKENI. This CDR3 region has 16 residues. DNA for the CDR3: TGTGCCAGCTCACCACCGCTCCCCGGAGACCAAGAGACCCAATACTTC. Translating it yields CASSPPLPGDQETQYF.

This clonotype was observed a handful of times. V gene TRBV20-1 combines with J gene TRBJ2-7; 8 bases line up with TRBD2. CDR1 is DFQATT, CDR2 SNEGSKA, per germline (reference sequence). The CDR3 consists of 14 residues. The V segment lost 3 bases and the J segment 2 bases; nucleotides outside the gene matches: 6. The CDR3 sequence is CSARNGGAAYEQYF. The CDR3 DNA follows: TGCAGTGCTAGGAACGGGGGGGCGGCCTACGAGCAGTACTTC.